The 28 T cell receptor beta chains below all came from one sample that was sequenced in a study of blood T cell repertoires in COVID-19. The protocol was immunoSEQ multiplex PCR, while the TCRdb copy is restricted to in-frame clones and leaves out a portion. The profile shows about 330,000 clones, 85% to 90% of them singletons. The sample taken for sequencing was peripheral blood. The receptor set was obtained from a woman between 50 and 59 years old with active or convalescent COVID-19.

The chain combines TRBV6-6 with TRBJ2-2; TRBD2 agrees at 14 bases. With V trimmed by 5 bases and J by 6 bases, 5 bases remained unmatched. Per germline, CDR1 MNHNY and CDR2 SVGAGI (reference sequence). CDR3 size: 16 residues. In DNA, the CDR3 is TGTGCCAGCAGTGGGACTAGCGGGGGTCGTTCCGGGGAGCTGTTTTTT. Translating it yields CASSGTSGGRSGELFF.

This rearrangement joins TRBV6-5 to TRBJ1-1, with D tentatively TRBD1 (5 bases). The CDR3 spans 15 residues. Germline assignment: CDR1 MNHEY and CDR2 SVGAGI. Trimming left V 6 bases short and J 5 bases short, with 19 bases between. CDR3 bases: TGTGCCAGCAGACCTGCGCAGGGAGGTGGGACTGAAGCTTTCTTT. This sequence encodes CASRPAQGGGTEAFF.

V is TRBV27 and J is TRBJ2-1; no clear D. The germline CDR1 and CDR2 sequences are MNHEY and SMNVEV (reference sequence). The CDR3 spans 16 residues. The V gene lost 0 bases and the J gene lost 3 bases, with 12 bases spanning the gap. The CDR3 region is CASSLSRGGGYNEQFF. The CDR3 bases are TGTGCCAGCAGTTTATCGAGAGGCGGCGGCTACAATGAGCAGTTCTTC.

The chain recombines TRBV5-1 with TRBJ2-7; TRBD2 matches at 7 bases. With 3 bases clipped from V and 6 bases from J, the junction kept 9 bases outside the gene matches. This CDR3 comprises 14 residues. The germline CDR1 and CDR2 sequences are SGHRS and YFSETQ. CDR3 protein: CASSSGLEFSEQYF. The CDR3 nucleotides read TGCGCCAGCAGCTCCGGACTAGAATTTTCCGAGCAGTACTTC.

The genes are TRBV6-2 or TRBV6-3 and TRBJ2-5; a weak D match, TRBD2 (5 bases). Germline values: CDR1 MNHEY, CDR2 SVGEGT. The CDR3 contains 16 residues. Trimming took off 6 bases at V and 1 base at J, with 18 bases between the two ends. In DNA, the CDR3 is TGTGCCAGCAGCTTACGGGCTGCGGCGGGCCAAGAGACCCAGTACTTC. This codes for CASSLRAAAGQETQYF.

This CDR3 reads CATSGGWRTGNGYTF. The CDR3, as DNA: TGTGCCACCAGCGGGGGTTGGCGGACAGGGAATGGCTACACCTTC. The chain combines TRBV15 with TRBJ1-2; 8 bases fit TRBD1. Trimming at V came to 5 bases and at J to 6 bases, leaving 11 bases not matched to a gene. Germline-derived CDR1 and CDR2 are LNHNV and YYDKDF (reference sequence). CDR3 length: 15 amino acids.

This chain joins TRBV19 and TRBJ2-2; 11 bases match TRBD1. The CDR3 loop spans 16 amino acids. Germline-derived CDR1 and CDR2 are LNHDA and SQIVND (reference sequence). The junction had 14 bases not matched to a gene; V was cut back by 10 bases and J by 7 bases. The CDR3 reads CATDPGQGDLGGELFF. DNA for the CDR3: TGTGCCACAGACCCGGGACAGGGGGATCTTGGCGGGGAGCTGTTTTTT.

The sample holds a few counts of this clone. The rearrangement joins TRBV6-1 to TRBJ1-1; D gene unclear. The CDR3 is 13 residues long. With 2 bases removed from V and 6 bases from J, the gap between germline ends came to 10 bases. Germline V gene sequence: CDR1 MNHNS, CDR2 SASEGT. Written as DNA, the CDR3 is TGTGCCAGCAGTGAAAGGTTCGGGGCTGAAGCTTTCTTT. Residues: CASSERFGAEAFF.

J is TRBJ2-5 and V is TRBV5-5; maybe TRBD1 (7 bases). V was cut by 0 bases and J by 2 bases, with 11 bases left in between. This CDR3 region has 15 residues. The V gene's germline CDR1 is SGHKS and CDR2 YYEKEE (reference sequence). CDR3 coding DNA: TGTGCCAGCAGCTTGGAGGCAGGGGGGCAAGAGACCCAGTACTTC. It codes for CASSLEAGGQETQYF. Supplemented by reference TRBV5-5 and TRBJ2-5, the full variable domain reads DAGVTQSPTHLIKTRGQQVTLRCSPISGHKSVSWYQQVLGQGPQFIFQYYEKEERGRGNFPDRFSARQFPNYSSELNVNALLLGDSALYLCASSLEAGGQETQYFGPGTRLLVL.

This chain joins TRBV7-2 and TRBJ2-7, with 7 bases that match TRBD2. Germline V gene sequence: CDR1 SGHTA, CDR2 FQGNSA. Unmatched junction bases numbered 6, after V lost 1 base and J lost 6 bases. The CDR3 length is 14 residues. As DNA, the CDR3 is TGTGCCAGCAGCTTAGGGCTAGCGGTCCGCGAGCAGTACTTC. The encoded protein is CASSLGLAVREQYF.

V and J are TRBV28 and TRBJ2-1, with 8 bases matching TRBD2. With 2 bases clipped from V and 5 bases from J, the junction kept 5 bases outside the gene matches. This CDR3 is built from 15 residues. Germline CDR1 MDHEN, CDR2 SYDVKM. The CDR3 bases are TGTGCCAGCAGTTTAGGGCTAGCGGGCGACAATGAGCAGTTCTTC. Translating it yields CASSLGLAGDNEQFF.

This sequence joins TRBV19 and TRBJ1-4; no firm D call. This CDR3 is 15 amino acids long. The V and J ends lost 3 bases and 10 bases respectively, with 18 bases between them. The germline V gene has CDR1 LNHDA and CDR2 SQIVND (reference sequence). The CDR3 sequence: CASSMGPPGVGKLFF. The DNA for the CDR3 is TGTGCCAGTAGTATGGGCCCCCCTGGCGTCGGAAAACTGTTTTTT. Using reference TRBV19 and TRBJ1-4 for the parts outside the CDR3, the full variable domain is DGGITQSPKYLFRKEGQNVTLSCEQNLNHDAMYWYRQDPGQGLRLIYYSQIVNDFQKGDIAEGYSVSREKKESFPLTVTSAQKNPTAFYLCASSMGPPGVGKLFFGSGTQLSVL.

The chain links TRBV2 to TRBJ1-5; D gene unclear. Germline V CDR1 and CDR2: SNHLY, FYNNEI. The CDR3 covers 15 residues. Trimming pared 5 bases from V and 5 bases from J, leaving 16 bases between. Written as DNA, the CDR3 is TGTGCCAGCAGTACGGTTCGGGGTAATGATCAGCCCCAGCATTTT. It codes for CASSTVRGNDQPQHF.

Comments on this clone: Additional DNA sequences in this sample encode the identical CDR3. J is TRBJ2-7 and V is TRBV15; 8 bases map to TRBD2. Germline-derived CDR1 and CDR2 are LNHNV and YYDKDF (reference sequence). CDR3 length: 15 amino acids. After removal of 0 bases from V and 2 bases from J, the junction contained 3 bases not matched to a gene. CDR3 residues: CATSRDDSGTYEQYF. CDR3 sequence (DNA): TGTGCCACCAGCAGAGATGATAGCGGGACCTACGAGCAGTACTTC.

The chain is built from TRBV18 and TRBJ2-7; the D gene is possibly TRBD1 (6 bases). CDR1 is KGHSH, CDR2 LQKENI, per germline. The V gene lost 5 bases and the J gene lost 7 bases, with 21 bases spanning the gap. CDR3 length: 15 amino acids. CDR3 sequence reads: CASSFLTGPLGEQYF. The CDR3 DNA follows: TGTGCCAGCTCATTCTTGACAGGTCCCCTAGGGGAGCAGTACTTC.

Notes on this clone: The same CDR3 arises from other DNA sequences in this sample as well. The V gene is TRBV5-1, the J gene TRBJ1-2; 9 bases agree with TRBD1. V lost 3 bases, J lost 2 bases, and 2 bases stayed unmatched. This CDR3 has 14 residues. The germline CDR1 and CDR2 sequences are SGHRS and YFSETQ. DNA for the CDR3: TGCGCCAGCAGCTCAGGACAGGGGAACTATGGCTACACCTTC. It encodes CASSSGQGNYGYTF.

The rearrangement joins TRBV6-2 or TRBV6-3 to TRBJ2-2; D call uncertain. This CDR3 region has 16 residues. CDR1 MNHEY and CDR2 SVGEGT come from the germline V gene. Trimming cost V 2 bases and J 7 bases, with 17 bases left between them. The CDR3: CASSYGERSLVGELFF. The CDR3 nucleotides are TGTGCCAGCAGTTACGGAGAGAGGAGCCTAGTCGGGGAGCTGTTTTTT.

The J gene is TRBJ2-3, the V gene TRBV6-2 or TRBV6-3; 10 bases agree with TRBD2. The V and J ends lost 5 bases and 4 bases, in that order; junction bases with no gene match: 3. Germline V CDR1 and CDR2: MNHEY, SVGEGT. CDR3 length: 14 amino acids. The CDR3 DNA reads TGTGCCAGCAGTAATAGCGGGGGGCCAGATACGCAGTATTTT. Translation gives CASSNSGGPDTQYF.

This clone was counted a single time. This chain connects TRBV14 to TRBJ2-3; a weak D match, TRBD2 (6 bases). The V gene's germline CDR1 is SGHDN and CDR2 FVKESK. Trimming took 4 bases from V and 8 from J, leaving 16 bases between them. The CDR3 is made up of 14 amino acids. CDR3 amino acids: CASSRGAGTGTQYF. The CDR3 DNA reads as TGTGCCAGCAGCCGCGGGGCCGGTACGGGTACGCAGTATTTT.

CDR3 nucleotides: TGTGCCAGCGAAGGGGGGGGTAATGAAAAACTGTTTTTT. Translation gives CASEGGGNEKLFF. This chain uses TRBV19 with TRBJ1-4; possibly TRBD1 for D (6 bases). With 9 bases removed from V and 4 bases from J, the gap between germline ends came to 12 bases. This CDR3 is 13 amino acids long. Germline-derived CDR1 and CDR2 are LNHDA and SQIVND (reference sequence).

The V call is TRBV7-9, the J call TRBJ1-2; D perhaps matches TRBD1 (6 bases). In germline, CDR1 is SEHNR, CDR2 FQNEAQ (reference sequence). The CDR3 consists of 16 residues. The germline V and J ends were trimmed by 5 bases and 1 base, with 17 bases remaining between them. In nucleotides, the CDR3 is TGTGCCAGCAGCCCGGTGGAACAGGGCTTTAACTATGGCTACACCTTC. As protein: CASSPVEQGFNYGYTF.

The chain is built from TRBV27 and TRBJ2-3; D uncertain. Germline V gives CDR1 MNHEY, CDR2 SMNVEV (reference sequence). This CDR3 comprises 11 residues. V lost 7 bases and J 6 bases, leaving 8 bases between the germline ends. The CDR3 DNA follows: TGTGCCAGCACAGACTTGGATACGCAGTATTTT. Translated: CASTDLDTQYF.

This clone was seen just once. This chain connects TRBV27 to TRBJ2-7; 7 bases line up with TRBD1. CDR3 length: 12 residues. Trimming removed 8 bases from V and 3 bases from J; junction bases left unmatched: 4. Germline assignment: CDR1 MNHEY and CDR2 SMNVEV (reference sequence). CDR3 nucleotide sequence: TGTGCCAGCCGACAGGGTATCTACGAGCAGTACTTC. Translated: CASRQGIYEQYF.

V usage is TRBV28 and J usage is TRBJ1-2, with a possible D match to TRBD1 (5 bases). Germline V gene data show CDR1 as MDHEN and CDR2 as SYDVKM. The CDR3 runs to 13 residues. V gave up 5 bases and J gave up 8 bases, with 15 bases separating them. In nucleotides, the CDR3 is TGTGCCAGCAGTCGAGGAGGGGTAGGCGGCTACACCTTC. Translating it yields CASSRGGVGGYTF.

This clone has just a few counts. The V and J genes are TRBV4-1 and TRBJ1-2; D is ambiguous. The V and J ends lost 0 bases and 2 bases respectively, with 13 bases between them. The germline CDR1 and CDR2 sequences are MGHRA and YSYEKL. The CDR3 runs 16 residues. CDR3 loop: CASSQERNSINYGYTF. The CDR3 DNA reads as TGCGCCAGCAGCCAAGAAAGAAACAGTATAAACTATGGCTACACCTTC.

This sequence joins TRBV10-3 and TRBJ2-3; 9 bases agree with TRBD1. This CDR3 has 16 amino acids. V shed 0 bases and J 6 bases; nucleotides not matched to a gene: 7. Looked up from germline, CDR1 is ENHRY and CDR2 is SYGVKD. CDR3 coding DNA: TGTGCCATCAGTGAGTCGCCCCGGACAGGGGAGGATACGCAGTATTTT. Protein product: CAISESPRTGEDTQYF.

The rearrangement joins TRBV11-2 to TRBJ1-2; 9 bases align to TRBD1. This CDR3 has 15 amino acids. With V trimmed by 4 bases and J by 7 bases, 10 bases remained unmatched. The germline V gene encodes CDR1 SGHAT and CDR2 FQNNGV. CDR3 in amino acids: CASSSNRDRVSGYTF. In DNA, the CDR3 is TGTGCCAGCAGCTCCAACCGGGACAGGGTTTCTGGCTACACCTTC.

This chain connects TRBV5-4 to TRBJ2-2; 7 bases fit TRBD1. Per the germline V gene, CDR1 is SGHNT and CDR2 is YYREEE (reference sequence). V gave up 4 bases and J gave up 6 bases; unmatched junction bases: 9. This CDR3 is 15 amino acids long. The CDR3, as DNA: TGTGCCAGCAGCGTAGAGGGGGCGTCCCCCGGGGAGCTGTTTTTT. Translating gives CASSVEGASPGELFF.